This T cell receptor (beta chain) came from a study of T cell responses to AZD1222 COVID-19 vaccine. This CDR3 comprises 16 residues. Germline-derived CDR1 and CDR2 are MDHEN and SYDVKM. The V gene end was trimmed by 10 bases and the J gene end by 0 bases; junction bases not matched to a gene: 10. Assay: immunoSEQ multiplex PCR; the TCRdb copy retains only in-frame clones and omits some. This sample has about 120,000 clones, with around nine tenths found just once. The chain joins TRBV28 to TRBJ1-4; 8 bases match TRBD1. The clonotype was recovered from an adult in good health. This sample comprised peripheral blood, obtained on day 0 of AZD1222 vaccination. The CDR3 nucleotides are TGTGCCACCTTCCCAGGGGGCCTAGCAACTAATGAAAAACTGTTTTTT. It encodes CATFPGGLATNEKLFF.